What follows is one T cell receptor beta chain and its context. In its sample, this clonotype was seen a few times. It lacks a known antigen. No much larger clone exists at a distance of one base, and base qualities are not known. This sample stems from a study of post-analysis software for immune sequencing data (dated by TCRdb to about 2015). Broadly, across the study: Recorded disease courses included relapsing-remitting, secondary progressive and progressive-relapsing multiple sclerosis, with some patients lacking subtype annotation. Patient repertoires were compared against about a dozen previously published healthy control repertoires from donors aged about 6 to 25 years. A subset of samples was prepared in parallel using single-end sample barcoding, then pooled and co-amplified after Illumina adapter ligation.

Libraries were built with PCR. Reads for this sample came from an Illumina HiSeq 2500. Unique molecular identifiers were incorporated into TCR beta cDNA libraries to reduce PCR and sequencing biases. Every 1 to 10 million input T cells yielded 500,000 or so cDNA molecules, meaning each molecule approximated one T cell. The patient libraries were prepared and sequenced using the same protocol as the earlier healthy control dataset. Within a given batch, samples were prepared together, multiplexed and sequenced on the same HiSeq lane. Per the source publication's procedure: MIGEC handled the raw barcoded reads, throwing out single-read molecular identifier groups before consensus assembly and CDR3 extraction. VDJtools was used for post-analysis of the clonotype tables, with diversity normalized by down-sampling every dataset to the smallest sample size. Repertoire overlap clustering matched CDR3 amino acid but not nucleotide sequences to correct batch-related cross-sample contamination. Using fastp trimming at Q25 and MiXCR clonotype assembly, TCRdb reanalyzed the public sequencing data and kept in-frame beta chains. CDR3 protein sequences are deduplicated, and each keeps its most common genes and DNA. V and J calls and clone size were set by TCRdb, not the authors. Within this sample are approximately 690,000 distinct CDR3 sequences, with 59% of them counted one time only. The biggest ten clones account for about 11% of the sample.

To demonstrate the VDJtools post-analysis software, the study profiled TCR beta repertoires from the peripheral blood of 13 young patients with multiple sclerosis. The patients with multiple sclerosis were children and adolescents between about 6 and 15 years of age. V is cut back by 6 bases and J by 4 bases, with 12 bases in the junction unmatched. Via the germline V gene (reference sequence), CDR1 is DFQATT and CDR2 SNEGSKA. Measured from the cysteine to the phenylalanine, the CDR3 is 15 residues long. The sequence is cut down to CDR3 DNA, 45 bases in frame from base 1. The study at large found these results: The multiple sclerosis patient group was slightly younger than the control group. Multiple sclerosis patients had significantly lower normalized Chao1 diversity than controls, a result that suggests substantial peripheral T-cell clonal expansion. Significantly higher frequencies in patients than in controls were found for roughly 5 TRBV segments, including TRBV5-6, TRBV5-1 and TRBV20-1. When samples were clustered directly using the F measure, samples prepared in the same batch co-clustered strongly, which prompted a batch-effect correction.

The receptor was isolated from a girl aged 2-9 years with multiple sclerosis. Sample: blood. The sequence links TRBV20-1 to TRBJ2-7; 10 central bases correspond to TRBD1. The CDR3 amino acid sequence is: CSAESRDRGDYEQYF. The nucleotides are TGCAGTGCAGAGTCCCGGGACAGGGGCGATTACGAGCAGTACTTC.